This T cell receptor beta chain was found in a study of Graves' ophthalmopathy and Graves' hyperthyroidism. The authors amplified TCR beta CDR3 regions, and they did so from RNA transcripts for repertoire sequencing. Investigators did first-round RT-PCR with HTBI primers, then second-round multiplex PCR. TCRdb reprocessed the multiplex PCR reads with MiXCR, giving one entry per CDR3 protein. This sample yields 500,000 to 800,000 distinct CDR3 sequences, of which roughly 39% are seen a single time; more than 2.5% belongs to the top ten. Remarks on this clonotype: One junction end does not reproduce the germline sequence, and a read error may be involved.

The CDR3 is made up of 14 amino acids. In germline, CDR1 is SEHNR, CDR2 FQNEAQ (reference sequence). The receptor comes from an adult man with Graves' ophthalmopathy. This chain links TRBV7-9 with TRBJ1-1; D perhaps matches TRBD1 (5 bases). The sequenced material came from peripheral blood. Here the CDR3 reads CAGSLRGTNTEAFF. As DNA, the CDR3 is TGTGCCGGCAGCTTACGTGGGACGAACACTGAAGCTTTCTTT.